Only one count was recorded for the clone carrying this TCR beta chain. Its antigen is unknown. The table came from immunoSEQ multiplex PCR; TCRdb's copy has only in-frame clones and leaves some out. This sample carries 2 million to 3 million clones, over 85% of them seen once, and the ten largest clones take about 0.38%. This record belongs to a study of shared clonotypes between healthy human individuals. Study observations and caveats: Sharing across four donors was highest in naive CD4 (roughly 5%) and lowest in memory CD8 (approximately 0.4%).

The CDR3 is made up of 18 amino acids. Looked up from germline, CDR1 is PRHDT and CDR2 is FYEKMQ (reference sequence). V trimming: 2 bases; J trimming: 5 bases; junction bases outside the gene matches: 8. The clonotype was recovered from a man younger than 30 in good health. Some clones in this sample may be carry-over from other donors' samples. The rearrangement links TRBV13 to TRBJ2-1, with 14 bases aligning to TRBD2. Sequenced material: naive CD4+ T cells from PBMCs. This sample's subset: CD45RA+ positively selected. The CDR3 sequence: CASSLPWTSGRKHNEQFF. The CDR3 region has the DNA TGTGCCAGCAGCTTACCCTGGACTAGCGGGAGGAAACACAATGAGCAGTTCTTC.